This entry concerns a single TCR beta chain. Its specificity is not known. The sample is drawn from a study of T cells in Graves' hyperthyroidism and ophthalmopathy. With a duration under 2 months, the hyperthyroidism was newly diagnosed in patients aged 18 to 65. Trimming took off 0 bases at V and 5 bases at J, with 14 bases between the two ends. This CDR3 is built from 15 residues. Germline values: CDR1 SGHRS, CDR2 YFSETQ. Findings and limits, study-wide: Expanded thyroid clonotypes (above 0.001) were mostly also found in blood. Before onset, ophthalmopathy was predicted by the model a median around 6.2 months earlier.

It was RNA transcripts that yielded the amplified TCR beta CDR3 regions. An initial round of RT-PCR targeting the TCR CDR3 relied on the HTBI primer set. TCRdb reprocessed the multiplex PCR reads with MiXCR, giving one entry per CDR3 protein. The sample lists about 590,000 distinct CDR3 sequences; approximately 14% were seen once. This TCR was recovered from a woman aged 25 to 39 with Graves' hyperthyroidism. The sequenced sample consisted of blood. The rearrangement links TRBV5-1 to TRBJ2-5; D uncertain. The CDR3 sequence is CASSLANSKWETQYF. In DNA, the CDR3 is TGCGCCAGCAGCTTGGCTAACTCAAAGTGGGAGACCCAGTACTTC.